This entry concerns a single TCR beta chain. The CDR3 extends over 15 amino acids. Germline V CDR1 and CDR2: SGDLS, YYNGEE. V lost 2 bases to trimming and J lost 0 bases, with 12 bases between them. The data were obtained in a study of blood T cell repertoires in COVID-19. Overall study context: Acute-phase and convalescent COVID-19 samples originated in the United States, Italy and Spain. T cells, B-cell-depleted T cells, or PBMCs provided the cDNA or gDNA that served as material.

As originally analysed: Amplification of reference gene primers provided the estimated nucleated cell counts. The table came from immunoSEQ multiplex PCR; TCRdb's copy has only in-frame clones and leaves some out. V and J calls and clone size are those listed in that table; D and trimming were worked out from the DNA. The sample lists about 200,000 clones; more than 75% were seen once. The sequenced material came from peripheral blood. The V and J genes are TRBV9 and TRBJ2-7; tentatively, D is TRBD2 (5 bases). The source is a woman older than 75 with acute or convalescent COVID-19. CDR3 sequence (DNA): TGTGCCAGCAGCGTTGACTACAGTTTCTCCTACGAGCAGTACTTC. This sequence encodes CASSVDYSFSYEQYF.